The following is a TCR beta chain sequence with its context. The antigen is undetermined. Trimming cost V 8 bases and J 4 bases, with 12 bases left between them. CDR1 LNHDA and CDR2 SQIVND come from the germline V gene (reference sequence). This CDR3 spans 13 amino acids. This sample was taken from a study of shared clonotypes between healthy human individuals. Study as a whole: The people who gave samples were a couple of women and three men aged 18 to 49.

The study's findings and limits: Between a handful of donors, naive CD4 clonotypes were shared at a level of approximately 5%. Researchers found naive subsets generally carried larger estimated richness than memory subsets. Unshared clonotypes carried lower generation probabilities than those common to all four donors.

Assay used: immunoSEQ multiplex PCR; TCRdb lists only in-frame clones, some missing. The data contain over a million clones, more than 65% of them singletons. The sample was memory CD4+ T cells sorted from blood. Sample subset: CD45RA-negative fraction. The receptor's source is a man aged 18 to 30 in good health. The gene calls are TRBV19 and TRBJ1-5; D gene ambiguous. The CDR3, as DNA: TGTGCCAGTGACCGAGGGCAAAATCAGCCCCAGCATTTT. Residues: CASDRGQNQPQHF.